One and the same sample provided the 5 T cell receptor beta chains below, sequenced in a study of cytomegalovirus exposure and HLA in healthy donors. It was with 60 Vbeta and 13 Jbeta primers that the PCR ran. Assay used: immunoSEQ multiplex PCR; TCRdb lists only in-frame clones, some missing. The profile shows 85,000 to 100,000 clones, just under 80% of them singletons. The sequenced sample was PBMCs. The receptor source for this set is a woman in her 40s in good health and CMV-seropositive.

The rearrangement joins TRBV6-4 to TRBJ2-5; 9 nucleotides line up with TRBD2. The CDR3 sequence is 14 residues long. V lost 7 bases, J lost 3 bases, and 6 bases stayed unmatched. Germline values: CDR1 MRHNA, CDR2 SNTAGT. In DNA form, the CDR3 reads TGTGCCAGCACTCGATCTAGCGGGAAAGAGACCCAGTACTTC. This gives the protein CASTRSSGKETQYF.

This clone was recorded a few times. This chain connects TRBV11-2 to TRBJ2-1, with D perhaps matching TRBD2 (5 bases). Germline V gives CDR1 SGHAT, CDR2 FQNNGV. The CDR3 consists of 16 residues. V was shortened by 1 base and J by 0 bases, with 10 bases between the two germline ends. The CDR3 here is CASSLVASSSYNEQFF. For the CDR3, the DNA is TGTGCCAGCAGCTTAGTAGCGTCTAGCTCCTACAATGAGCAGTTCTTC.

V usage is TRBV11-3 and J usage is TRBJ2-7, with 8 bases matching TRBD2. The V segment lost 2 bases and the J segment 7 bases; nucleotides outside the gene matches: 16. The CDR3 is made up of 17 amino acids. CDR1 is SGHNT and CDR2 is YENEEA in the germline V gene. CDR3 sequence reads: CASSLHPQRGRYVEQYF. CDR3 in DNA: TGTGCCAGCAGCTTACACCCCCAGCGGGGGAGGTACGTGGAGCAGTACTTC.

The chain recombines TRBV5-1 with TRBJ2-3; TRBD2 agrees at 9 bases. In germline, CDR1 is SGHRS, CDR2 YFSETQ. J lost 6 bases, V lost 5 bases, and 7 bases had no gene match. The CDR3 runs to 14 residues. CDR3 loop: CASSRTSVSDTQYF. The CDR3 DNA reads TGCGCCAGCAGTCGGACTAGCGTATCGGATACGCAGTATTTT.

This clone appeared a single time. This rearrangement joins TRBV5-4 to TRBJ2-7, with D possibly matching TRBD1 (6 bases). CDR3 length: 14 residues. Trimming removed 4 bases at V and 2 bases at J, with 13 bases between. The germline V gene has CDR1 SGHNT and CDR2 YYREEE (reference sequence). CDR3 nucleotides: TGTGCCAGCAGCCCACAGGGTACAGCCTACGAGCAGTACTTC. It specifies CASSPQGTAYEQYF.